The clone carrying this T cell receptor beta chain was seen only a few times. Its cognate antigen is unknown. The sample originates from a study of early T cells in non-severe SARS-CoV-2 infection. Study background: Bulk RNA from unsorted whole blood was sequenced; chains were unpaired.

Overall study findings and caveats: Comparison of clonotypes with VDJdb favored anti-spike CD8 responses while missing private and CD4 specificities.

MiXCR was run by TCRdb on the 5' RACE reads, yielding one entry per CDR3 protein. This table holds 50,000 to 60,000 distinct CDR3 sequences, 6.2% found once. Germline V CDR1 and CDR2: KGHDR, SFDVKD. Trimming took 1 base from V and 6 from J; bases not matched to a gene: 7. The CDR3 is 16 amino acids. The chain carries TRBV24-1 and TRBJ2-1; TRBD2 agrees at 8 bases. This receptor was identified in an adult who was a healthcare worker with PCR-confirmed SARS-CoV-2 infection or an uninfected control (not recorded which). The sequenced material came from whole blood. The CDR3 is CATSDLKRGSFNEQFF. CDR3 sequence (DNA): TGTGCCACCAGTGATTTAAAGCGGGGGAGTTTCAATGAGCAGTTCTTC.